The clone carrying this T cell receptor (beta chain) was counted a few times. The antigen is undetermined. This sample stems from a study of beta chain features in type 1 diabetes. The overall study: Healthy donors and patients had similar age, gender and cell yields. The study, taken as a whole, reports: Shorter TCRB CDR3s, moderately but significantly so, were found in Type 1 diabetes patients in all four CD4+ subsets. The naive, central memory and Treg TCRB repertoires looked more alike in patients than they did in healthy donors.

Isolated RNA was reverse transcribed in full, so expressed TCRB transcripts were sequenced. Sequencing used immunoSEQ multiplex PCR; TCRdb keeps in-frame clones, though not all of them. The sample lists approximately 170,000 clones, about 7.9% occurring once. J was trimmed by 4 bases and V by 5 bases; bases with no gene match: 8. The CDR3 has 16 residues. Germline values: CDR1 SNHLY, CDR2 FYNNEI. Sequencing was performed on central memory CD4+ T cells from blood. This clonotype was sampled from a young man with type 1 diabetes. The chain links TRBV2 to TRBJ2-2; 9 nucleotides line up with TRBD2. The CDR3 DNA sequence: TGTGCCAGCAGTCCCCATAGCGGGAGCGGCACCGGGGAGCTGTTTTTT. Translation gives CASSPHSGSGTGELFF.